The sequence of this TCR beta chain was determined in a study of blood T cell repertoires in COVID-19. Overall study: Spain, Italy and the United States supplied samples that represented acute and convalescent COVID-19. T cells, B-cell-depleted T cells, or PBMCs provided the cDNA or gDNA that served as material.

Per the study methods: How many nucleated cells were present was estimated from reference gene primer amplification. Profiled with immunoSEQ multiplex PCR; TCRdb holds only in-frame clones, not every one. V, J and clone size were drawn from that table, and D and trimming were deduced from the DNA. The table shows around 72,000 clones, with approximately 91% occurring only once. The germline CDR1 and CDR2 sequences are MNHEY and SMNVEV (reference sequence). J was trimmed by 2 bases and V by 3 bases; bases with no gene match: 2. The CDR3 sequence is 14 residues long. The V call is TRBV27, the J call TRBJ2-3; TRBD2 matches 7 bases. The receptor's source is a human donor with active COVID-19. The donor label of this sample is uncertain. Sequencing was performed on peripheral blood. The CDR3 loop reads CASSLREYTDTQYF. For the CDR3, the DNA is TGTGCCAGCAGTTTGCGGGAGTACACAGATACGCAGTATTTT.